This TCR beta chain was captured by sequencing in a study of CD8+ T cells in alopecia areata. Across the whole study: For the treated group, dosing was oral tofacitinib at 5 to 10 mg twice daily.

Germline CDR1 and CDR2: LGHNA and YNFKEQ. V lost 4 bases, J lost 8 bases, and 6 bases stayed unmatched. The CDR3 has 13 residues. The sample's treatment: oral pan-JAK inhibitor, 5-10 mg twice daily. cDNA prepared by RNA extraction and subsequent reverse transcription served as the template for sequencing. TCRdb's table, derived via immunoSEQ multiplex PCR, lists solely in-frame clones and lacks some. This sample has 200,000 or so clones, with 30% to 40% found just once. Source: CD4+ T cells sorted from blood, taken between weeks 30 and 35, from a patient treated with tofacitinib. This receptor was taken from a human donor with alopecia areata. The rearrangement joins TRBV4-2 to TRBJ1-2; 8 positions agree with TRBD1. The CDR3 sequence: CASSRGQAAGYTF. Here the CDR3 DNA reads TGTGCCAGCAGCCGGGGACAGGCCGCCGGCTACACCTTC.